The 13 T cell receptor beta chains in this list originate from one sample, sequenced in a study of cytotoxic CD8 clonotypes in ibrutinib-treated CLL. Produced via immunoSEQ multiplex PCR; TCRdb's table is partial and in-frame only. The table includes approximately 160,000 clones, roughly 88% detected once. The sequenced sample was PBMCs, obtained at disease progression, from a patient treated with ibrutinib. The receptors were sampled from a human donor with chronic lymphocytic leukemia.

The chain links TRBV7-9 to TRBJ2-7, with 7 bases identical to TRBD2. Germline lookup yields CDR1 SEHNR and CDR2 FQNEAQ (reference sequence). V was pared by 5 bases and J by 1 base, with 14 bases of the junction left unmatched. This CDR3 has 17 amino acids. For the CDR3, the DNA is TGTGCCAGCAGCCCCAAACCCCCCGCGGGGGTATCCTACGAGCAGTACTTC. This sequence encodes CASSPKPPAGVSYEQYF.

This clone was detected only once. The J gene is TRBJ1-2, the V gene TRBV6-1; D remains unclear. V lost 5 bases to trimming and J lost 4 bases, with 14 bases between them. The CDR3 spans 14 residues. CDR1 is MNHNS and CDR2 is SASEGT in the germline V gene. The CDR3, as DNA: TGTGCCAGCAGTTCGGCCCGGGTGGGCTATGGCTACACCTTC. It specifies CASSSARVGYGYTF.

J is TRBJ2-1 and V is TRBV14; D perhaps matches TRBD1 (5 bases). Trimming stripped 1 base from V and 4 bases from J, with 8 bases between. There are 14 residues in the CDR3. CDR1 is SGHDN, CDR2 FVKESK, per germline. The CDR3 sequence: CASSQATAYNEQFF. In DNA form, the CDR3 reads TGTGCCAGCAGCCAAGCGACAGCTTACAATGAGCAGTTCTTC.

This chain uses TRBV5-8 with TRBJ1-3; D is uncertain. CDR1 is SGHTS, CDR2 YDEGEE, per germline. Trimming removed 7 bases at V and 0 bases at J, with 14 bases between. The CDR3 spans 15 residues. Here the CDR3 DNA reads TGTGCCAGCCGGTGGGATCCGAACTCTGGAAACACCATATATTTT. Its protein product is CASRWDPNSGNTIYF.

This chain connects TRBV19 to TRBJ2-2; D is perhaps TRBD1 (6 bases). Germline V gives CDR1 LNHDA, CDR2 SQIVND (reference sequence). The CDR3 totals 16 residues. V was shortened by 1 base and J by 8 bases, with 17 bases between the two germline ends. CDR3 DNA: TGTGCCAGTAGTATAGCGGTGGGGGCCCTAAGTGGGGAGCTGTTTTTT. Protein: CASSIAVGALSGELFF.

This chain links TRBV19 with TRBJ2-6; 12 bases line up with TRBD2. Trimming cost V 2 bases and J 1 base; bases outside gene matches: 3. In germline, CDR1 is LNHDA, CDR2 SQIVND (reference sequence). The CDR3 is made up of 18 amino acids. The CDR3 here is CASSIRLAGASGANVLTF. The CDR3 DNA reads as TGTGCCAGTAGTATACGACTAGCGGGAGCTTCTGGGGCCAACGTCCTGACTTTC.

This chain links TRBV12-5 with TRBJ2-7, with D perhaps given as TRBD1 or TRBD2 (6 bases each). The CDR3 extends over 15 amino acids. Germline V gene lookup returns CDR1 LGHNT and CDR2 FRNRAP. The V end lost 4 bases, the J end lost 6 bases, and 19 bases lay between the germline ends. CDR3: CASGSPDKGGFEQYF. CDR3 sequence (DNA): TGTGCTAGTGGTTCCCCCGATAAGGGGGGCTTCGAGCAGTACTTC.

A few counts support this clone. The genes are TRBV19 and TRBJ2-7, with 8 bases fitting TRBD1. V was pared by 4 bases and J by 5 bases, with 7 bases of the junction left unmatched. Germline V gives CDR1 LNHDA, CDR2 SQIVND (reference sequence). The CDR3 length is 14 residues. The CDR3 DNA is TGTGCCAGTAGTACCCAGGGGGCGGTCCACGAGCAGTACTTC. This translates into CASSTQGAVHEQYF. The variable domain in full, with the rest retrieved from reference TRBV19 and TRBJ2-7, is DGGITQSPKYLFRKEGQNVTLSCEQNLNHDAMYWYRQDPGQGLRLIYYSQIVNDFQKGDIAEGYSVSREKKESFPLTVTSAQKNPTAFYLCASSTQGAVHEQYFGPGTRLTVT.

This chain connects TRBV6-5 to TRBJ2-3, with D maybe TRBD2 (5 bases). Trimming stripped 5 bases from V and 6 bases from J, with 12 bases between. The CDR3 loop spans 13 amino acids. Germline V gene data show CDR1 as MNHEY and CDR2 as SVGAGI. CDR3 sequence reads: CASSPPGIDTQYF. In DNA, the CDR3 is TGTGCCAGCAGTCCCCCGGGGATTGATACGCAGTATTTT.

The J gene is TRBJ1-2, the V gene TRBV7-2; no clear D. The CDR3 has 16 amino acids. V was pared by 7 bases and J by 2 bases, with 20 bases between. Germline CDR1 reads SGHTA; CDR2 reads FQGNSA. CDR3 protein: CASTQSGRQINYGYTF. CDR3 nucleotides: TGTGCCAGCACTCAATCCGGCCGGCAAATAAACTATGGCTACACCTTC.

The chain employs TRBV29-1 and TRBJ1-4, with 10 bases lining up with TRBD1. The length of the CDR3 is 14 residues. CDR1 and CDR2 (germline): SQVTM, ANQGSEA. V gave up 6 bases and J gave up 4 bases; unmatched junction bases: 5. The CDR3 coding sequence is TGCAGCGTGGCGGACAGGGGGGTTAATGAAAAACTGTTTTTT. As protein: CSVADRGVNEKLFF.

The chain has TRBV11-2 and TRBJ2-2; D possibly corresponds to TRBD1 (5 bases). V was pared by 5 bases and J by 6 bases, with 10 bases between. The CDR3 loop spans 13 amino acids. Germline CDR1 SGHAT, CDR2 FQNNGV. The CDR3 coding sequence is TGTGCCAGCAGCCTCCAGGGCTCCGGGGAGCTGTTTTTT. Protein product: CASSLQGSGELFF.

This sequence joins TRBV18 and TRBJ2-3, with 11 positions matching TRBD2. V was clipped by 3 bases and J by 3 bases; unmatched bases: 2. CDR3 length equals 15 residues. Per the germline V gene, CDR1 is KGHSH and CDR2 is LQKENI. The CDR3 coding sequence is TGTGCCAGCTCACCTCTAGCGGGAGGTACAGATACGCAGTATTTT. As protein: CASSPLAGGTDTQYF.